This T cell receptor (beta chain) was profiled in a study of T cell changes during pregnancy in multiple sclerosis. In germline, CDR1 is SGHTA, CDR2 FQGTGA. V was shortened by 6 bases and J by 11 bases, with 25 bases between the two germline ends. The CDR3 loop spans 15 amino acids. The method was immunoSEQ multiplex PCR; TCRdb's version includes in-frame clones alone and lacks a portion of them. This sample has tens of thousands of clones; approximately 91% occur once, and the top ten carry about 12%. V usage is TRBV7-3 and J usage is TRBJ1-2; D unclear. The origin of this receptor is a female donor with multiple sclerosis, enrolled in a pregnancy study. This specimen consisted of CD8+ T cells from peripheral blood mononuclear cells, obtained after pregnancy. CDR3 region: CASSPTGFQAKEYTF. CDR3 in DNA: TGTGCCAGCAGTCCAACGGGGTTCCAGGCTAAGGAGTACACCTTC. The whole variable domain, remainder taken from reference TRBV7-3 and TRBJ1-2, is GAGVSQTPSNKVTEKGKYVELRCDPISGHTALYWYRQSLGQGPEFLIYFQGTGAADDSGLPNDRFFAVRPEGSVSTLKIQRTERGDSAVYLCASSPTGFQAKEYTFGSGTRLTVV.